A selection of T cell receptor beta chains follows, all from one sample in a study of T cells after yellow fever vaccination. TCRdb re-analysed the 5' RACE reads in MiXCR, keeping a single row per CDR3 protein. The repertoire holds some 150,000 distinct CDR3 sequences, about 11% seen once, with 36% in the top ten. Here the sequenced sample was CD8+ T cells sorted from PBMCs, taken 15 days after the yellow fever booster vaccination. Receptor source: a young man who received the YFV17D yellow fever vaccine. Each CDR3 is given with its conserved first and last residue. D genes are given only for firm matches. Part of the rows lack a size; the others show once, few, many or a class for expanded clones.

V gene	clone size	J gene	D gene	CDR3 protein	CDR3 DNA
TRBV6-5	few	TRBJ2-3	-	CASTPMRVTSTDTQYF	TGTGCCAGCACTCCAATGCGGGTCACTAGCACAGATACGCAGTATTTT
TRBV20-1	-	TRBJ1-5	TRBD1	CSAGSYRTGVGGNQPQHF	TGCAGTGCTGGGAGCTATCGAACAGGGGTTGGAGGCAATCAGCCCCAGCATTTT
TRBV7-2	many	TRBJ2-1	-	CASKVNGYVDNEQFF	TGTGCCAGCAAGGTCAACGGGTACGTCGACAATGAGCAGTTCTTC
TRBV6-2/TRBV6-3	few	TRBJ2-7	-	CAAAPPWGEQYF	TGTGCCGCAGCCCCACCTTGGGGGGAGCAGTACTTC
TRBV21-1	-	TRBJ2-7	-	CASTRLAWYEQYF	TGTGCCAGTACCAGACTAGCGTGGTACGAGCAGTACTTC
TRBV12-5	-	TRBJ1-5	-	CASGLVEGYSNQPQHF	TGTGCTAGTGGTTTGGTAGAGGGGTATAGCAATCAGCCCCAGCATTTT
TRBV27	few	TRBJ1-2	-	CASSTSSQGDGIYGYTF	TGTGCCAGCAGCACCTCCAGCCAGGGCGATGGAATCTATGGCTACACCTTC
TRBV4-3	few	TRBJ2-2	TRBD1	CASSLGQGPTGELFF	TGCGCCAGCAGCCTAGGACAGGGCCCCACCGGGGAGCTGTTTTTT
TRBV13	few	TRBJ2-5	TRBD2	CASSRLAGYQETQYF	TGTGCCAGCAGCAGACTAGCAGGGTACCAAGAGACCCAGTACTTC
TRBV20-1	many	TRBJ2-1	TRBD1	CSAIPGQAYNEQFF	TGCAGTGCTATACCGGGACAGGCATACAATGAGCAGTTCTTC
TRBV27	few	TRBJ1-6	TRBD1	CASSWVGDRNSPLHF	TGTGCCAGCAGTTGGGTCGGGGACAGGAATTCACCCCTCCACTTT
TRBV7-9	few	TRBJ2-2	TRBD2	CASSDYGGTAATGELFF	TGTGCCAGCAGCGACTACGGGGGGACTGCCGCCACCGGGGAGCTGTTTTTT
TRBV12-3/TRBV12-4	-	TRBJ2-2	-	CASSTTGGELFF	TGTGCCAGCAGTACGACAGGCGGGGAGCTGTTTTTT
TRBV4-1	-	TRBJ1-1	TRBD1	CASSPHEGTGITEAFF	TGCGCCAGCAGCCCTCATGAAGGGACAGGGATAACTGAAGCTTTCTTT
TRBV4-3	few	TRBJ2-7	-	CASSQVGAGYEQYF	TGCGCCAGCAGCCAAGTAGGGGCGGGCTACGAGCAGTACTTC
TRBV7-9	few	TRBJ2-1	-	CASSFDGQAFNEQFF	TGTGCCAGCAGCTTCGACGGGCAGGCGTTCAATGAGCAGTTCTTC
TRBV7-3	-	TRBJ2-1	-	CASSPATAGSSYNEQFF	TGTGCCAGCAGCCCCGCCACTGCGGGGAGCTCCTACAATGAGCAGTTCTTC
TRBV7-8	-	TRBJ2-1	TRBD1	CASSRTGPHNVQFF	TGTGCCAGCAGCAGGACAGGTCCCCACAATGTGCAGTTCTTC
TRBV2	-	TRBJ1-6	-	CASSGSGLSGNSPLHF	TGTGCCAGCAGCGGATCAGGCTTAAGCGGCAATTCACCCCTCCACTTT
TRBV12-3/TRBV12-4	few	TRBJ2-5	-	CASSKQGGTGKETQYF	TGTGCCAGCAGTAAACAAGGGGGGACCGGGAAGGAGACCCAGTACTTC
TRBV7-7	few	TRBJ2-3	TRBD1	CASSPGTATSDTQYF	TGTGCTAGCAGCCCCGGGACAGCTACGTCGGATACGCAGTATTTT
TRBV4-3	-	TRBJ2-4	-	CASSQDPDINIQYF	TGCGCCAGCAGCCAAGACCCGGACATAAACATTCAGTACTTC
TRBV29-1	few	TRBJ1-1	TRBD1	CSADLQGAEAFF	TGCAGCGCCGATCTCCAGGGGGCTGAAGCTTTCTTT
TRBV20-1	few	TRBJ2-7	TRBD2	CSAPSGGSSYEQYF	TGCAGTGCTCCTAGCGGGGGGAGCTCCTACGAGCAGTACTTC
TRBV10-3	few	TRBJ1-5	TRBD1	CATQGATGQPQHF	TGTGCCACACAGGGGGCTACGGGTCAGCCCCAGCATTTT
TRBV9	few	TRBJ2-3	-	CASSPPRQADTQYF	TGTGCCAGCAGCCCTCCCCGGCAAGCAGATACGCAGTATTTT
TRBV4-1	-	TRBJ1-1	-	CASGRIGTEAFF	TGCGCCAGTGGGAGAATAGGGACTGAAGCTTTCTTT
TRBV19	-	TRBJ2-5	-	CASSSSRGQETQYF	TGTGCCAGTAGTTCCTCCAGGGGTCAAGAGACCCAGTACTTC
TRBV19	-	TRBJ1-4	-	CASAWGEANEKLFF	TGTGCCAGTGCCTGGGGGGAGGCTAATGAAAAACTGTTTTTT
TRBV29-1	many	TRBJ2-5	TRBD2	CSSSGSNTETQYF	TGCAGCTCTAGCGGGTCCAACACGGAGACCCAGTACTTC
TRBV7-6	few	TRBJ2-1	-	CASTEMIAVKSYNEQFF	TGTGCCAGCACCGAAATGATAGCGGTAAAGTCCTACAATGAGCAGTTCTTC
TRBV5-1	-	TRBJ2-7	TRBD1	CASSGTGGVEQYF	TGCGCCAGCAGCGGAACAGGGGGAGTCGAGCAGTACTTC
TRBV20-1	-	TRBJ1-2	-	CSARDFRGYGYTF	TGCAGTGCTAGAGATTTCAGGGGCTATGGCTACACCTTC
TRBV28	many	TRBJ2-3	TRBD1	CASSLGTGHTDTQYF	TGTGCCAGCAGTTTAGGGACAGGCCACACAGATACGCAGTATTTT
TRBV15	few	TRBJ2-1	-	CATSRVAGAGNEQFF	TGTGCCACCAGCAGAGTTGCGGGGGCAGGCAATGAGCAGTTCTTC
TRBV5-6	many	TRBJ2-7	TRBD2	CASSFGGGEQYF	TGTGCCAGCAGCTTTGGGGGGGGCGAGCAGTACTTC
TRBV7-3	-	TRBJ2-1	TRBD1	CASSTGTGGMGNEQFF	TGTGCCAGCAGCACCGGGACAGGGGGCATGGGCAATGAGCAGTTCTTC
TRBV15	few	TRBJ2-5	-	CATSRESGSYGTQYF	TGTGCCACCAGCAGAGAGAGCGGATCCTATGGGACCCAGTACTTC
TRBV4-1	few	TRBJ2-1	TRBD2	CASEGGGDYNEQFF	TGCGCCAGCGAAGGTGGGGGGGACTACAATGAGCAGTTCTTC
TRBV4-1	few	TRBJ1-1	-	CASSLLQALNTEAFF	TGCGCCAGCAGCCTATTACAGGCCCTGAACACTGAAGCTTTCTTT
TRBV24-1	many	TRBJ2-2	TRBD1	CATSDQNRGPGELFF	TGTGCCACCAGTGATCAGAACAGGGGGCCCGGGGAGCTGTTTTTT
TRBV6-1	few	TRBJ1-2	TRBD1	CASEDRGLNGYTF	TGTGCCAGCGAAGACAGGGGGCTGAATGGCTACACCTTC
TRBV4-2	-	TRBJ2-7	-	CASSQYRTVLSYEQYF	TGTGCCAGCAGCCAATACCGGACAGTTCTCTCCTACGAGCAGTACTTC
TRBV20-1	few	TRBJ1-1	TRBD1	CSARGQGPQLNTEAFF	TGCAGTGCTAGGGGACAGGGGCCTCAGCTGAACACTGAAGCTTTCTTT
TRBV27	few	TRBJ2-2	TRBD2	CASNLLAANTGELFF	TGTGCCAGCAATCTGCTAGCGGCGAACACCGGGGAGCTGTTTTTT
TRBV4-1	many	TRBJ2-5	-	CASSQGVGIQETQYF	TGCGCCAGCAGCCAAGGGGTAGGGATTCAAGAGACCCAGTACTTC
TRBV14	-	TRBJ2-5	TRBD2	CASSEENGGSFGETQYF	TGTGCCAGCAGCGAAGAGAACGGGGGGAGCTTTGGAGAGACCCAGTACTTC
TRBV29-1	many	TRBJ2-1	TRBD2	CSAGPGTRNYNEQFF	TGCAGCGCTGGCCCCGGGACTAGGAACTACAATGAGCAGTTCTTC
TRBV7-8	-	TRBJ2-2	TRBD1	CASSLRTGVGELFF	TGTGCCAGCAGCTTAAGGACAGGCGTCGGGGAGCTGTTTTTT
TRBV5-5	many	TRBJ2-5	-	CASTLGPSQTQYF	TGTGCCAGCACACTGGGTCCCAGTCAGACCCAGTACTTC
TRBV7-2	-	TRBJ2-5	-	CASSFVKLETQYF	TGTGCCAGCAGCTTCGTGAAGTTGGAGACCCAGTACTTC
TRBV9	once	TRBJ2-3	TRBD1	CASSLQGAETGGTDTQYF	TGTGCCAGCAGCCTACAGGGGGCTGAAACTGGGGGCACAGATACGCAGTATTTT
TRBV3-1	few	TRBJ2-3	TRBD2	CASSARGLAGTDTQYF	TGTGCCAGCAGCGCCCGAGGACTAGCGGGCACAGATACGCAGTATTTT